This T cell receptor (beta chain) is from a study of cytomegalovirus exposure and HLA in healthy donors. The overall study: HLA-typed donors were the source of 80 million to 90 million unique TCRs, which an early data release held. Points from the study as a whole: The authors listed about 170 TCR beta chains as cytomegalovirus-associated. The analysis excluded some indistinguishable V segments, including TRBV6-2 and TRBV6-3.

Both 60 Vbeta primers and 13 Jbeta primers went into the PCR. Data came from immunoSEQ multiplex PCR; TCRdb stores just in-frame clones and leaves some out. The table has about 170,000 clones, about three quarters seen once; the top ten hold 0.75% to 0.8%. As to this clone: What it binds is unknown.

With 7 bases removed from V and 3 bases from J, the gap between germline ends came to 18 bases. The CDR3 is 16 amino acids. Germline V gene sequence: CDR1 MNHEY, CDR2 SMNVEV (reference sequence). Among the donors, all were healthy bone marrow donors. Specimen: PBMCs. The V gene is TRBV27, the J gene TRBJ2-2, with a weak D call TRBD2 (5 bases). The source of this sequence is a female donor in good health and CMV-seronegative. CDR3 amino acids: CASTRSVTSHTGELFF. The DNA for the CDR3 is TGTGCCAGCACCCGCTCTGTCACTAGTCACACCGGGGAGCTGTTTTTT.